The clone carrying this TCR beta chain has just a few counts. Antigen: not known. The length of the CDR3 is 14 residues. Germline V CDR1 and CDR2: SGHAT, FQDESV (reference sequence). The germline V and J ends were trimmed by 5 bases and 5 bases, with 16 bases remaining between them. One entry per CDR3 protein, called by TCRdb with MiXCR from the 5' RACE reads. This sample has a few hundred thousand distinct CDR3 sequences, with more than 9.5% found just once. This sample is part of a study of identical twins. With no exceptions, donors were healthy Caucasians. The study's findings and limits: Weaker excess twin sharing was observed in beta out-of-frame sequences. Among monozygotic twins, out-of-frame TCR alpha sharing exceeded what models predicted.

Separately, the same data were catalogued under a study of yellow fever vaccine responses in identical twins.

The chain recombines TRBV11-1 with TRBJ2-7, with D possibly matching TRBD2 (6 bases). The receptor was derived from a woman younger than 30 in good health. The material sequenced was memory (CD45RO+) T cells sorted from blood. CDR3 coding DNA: TGTGCCAGCAGCGGAACGGGGGAGGTACACGAGCAGTACTTC. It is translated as CASSGTGEVHEQYF.